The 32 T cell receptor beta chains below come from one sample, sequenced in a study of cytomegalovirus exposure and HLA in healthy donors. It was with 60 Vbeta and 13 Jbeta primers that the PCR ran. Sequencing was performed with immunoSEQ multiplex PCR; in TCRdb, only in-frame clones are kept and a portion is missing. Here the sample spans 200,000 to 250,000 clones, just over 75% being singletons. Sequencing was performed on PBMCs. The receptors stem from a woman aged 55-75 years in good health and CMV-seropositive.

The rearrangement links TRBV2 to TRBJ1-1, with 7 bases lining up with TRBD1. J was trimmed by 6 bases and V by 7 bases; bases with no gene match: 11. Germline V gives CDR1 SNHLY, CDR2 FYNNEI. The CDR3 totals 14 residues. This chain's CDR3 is CASKLQQGSAEAFF. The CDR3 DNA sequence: TGTGCCAGCAAGCTGCAACAGGGGAGCGCTGAAGCTTTCTTT. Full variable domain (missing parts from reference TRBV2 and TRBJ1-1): EPEVTQTPSHQVTQMGQEVILRCVPISNHLYFYWYRQILGQKVEFLVSFYNNEISEKSEIFDDQFSVERPDGSNFTLKIRSTKLEDSAMYFCASKLQQGSAEAFFGQGTRLTVV.

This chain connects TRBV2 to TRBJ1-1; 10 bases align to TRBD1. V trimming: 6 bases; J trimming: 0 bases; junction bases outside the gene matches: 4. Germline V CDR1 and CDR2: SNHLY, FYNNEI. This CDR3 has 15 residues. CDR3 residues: CASSRDRGMNTEAFF. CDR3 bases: TGTGCCAGCAGCCGGGACAGGGGAATGAACACTGAAGCTTTCTTT.

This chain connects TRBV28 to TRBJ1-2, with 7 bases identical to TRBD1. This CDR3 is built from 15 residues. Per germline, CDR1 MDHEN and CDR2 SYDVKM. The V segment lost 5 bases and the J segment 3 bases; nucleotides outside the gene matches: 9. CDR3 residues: CASSPPDRADYGYTF. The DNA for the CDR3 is TGTGCCAGCAGTCCACCCGACAGGGCCGACTATGGCTACACCTTC.

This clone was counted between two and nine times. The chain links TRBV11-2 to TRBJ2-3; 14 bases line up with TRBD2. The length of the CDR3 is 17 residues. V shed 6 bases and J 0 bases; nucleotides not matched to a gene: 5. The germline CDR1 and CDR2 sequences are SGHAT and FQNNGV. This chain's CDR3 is CASRKTSGGDSTDTQYF. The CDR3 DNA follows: TGTGCCAGCAGAAAGACTAGCGGGGGGGATAGCACAGATACGCAGTATTTT. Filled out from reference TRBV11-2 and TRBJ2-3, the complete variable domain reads EAGVAQSPRYKIIEKRQSVAFWCNPISGHATLYWYQQILGQGPKLLIQFQNNGVVDDSQLPKDRFSAERLKGVDSTLKIQPAKLEDSAVYLCASRKTSGGDSTDTQYFGPGTRLTVL.

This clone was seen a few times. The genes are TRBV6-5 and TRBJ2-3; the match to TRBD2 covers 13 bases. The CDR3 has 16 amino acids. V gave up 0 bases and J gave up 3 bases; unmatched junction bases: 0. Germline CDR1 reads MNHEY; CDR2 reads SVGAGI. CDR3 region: CASSYSGLAGTDTQYF. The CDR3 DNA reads TGTGCCAGCAGTTACTCGGGACTAGCGGGAACAGATACGCAGTATTTT.

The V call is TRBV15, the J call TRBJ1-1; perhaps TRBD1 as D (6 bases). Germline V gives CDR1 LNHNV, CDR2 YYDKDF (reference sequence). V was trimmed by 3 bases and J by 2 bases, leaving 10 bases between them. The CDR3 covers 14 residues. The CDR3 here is CATSSRGGNTEAFF. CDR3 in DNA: TGTGCCACCAGCAGCAGGGGCGGAAACACTGAAGCTTTCTTT.

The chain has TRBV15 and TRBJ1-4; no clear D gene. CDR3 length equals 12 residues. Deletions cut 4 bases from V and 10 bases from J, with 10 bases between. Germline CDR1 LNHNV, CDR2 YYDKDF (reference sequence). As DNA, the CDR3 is TGTGCCACCAGCACCTACGCGGGAAAACTGTTTTTT. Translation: CATSTYAGKLFF.

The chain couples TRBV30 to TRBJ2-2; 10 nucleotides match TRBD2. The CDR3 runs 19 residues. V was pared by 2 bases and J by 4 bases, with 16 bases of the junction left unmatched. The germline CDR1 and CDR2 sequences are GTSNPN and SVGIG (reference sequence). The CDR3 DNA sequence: TGTGCCTGGAGTCCGCCCGGGGCTAGCGGGGGTCGGGGCACCGGGGAGCTGTTTTTT. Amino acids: CAWSPPGASGGRGTGELFF.

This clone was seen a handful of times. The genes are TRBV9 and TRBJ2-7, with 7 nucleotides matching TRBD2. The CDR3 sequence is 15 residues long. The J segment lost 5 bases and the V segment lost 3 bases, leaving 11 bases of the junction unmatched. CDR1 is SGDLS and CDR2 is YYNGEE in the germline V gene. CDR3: CASSDQMGGLNEQYF. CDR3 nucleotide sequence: TGTGCCAGCAGCGACCAGATGGGAGGGCTAAACGAGCAGTACTTC. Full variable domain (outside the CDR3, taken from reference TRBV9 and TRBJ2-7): DSGVTQTPKHLITATGQRVTLRCSPRSGDLSVYWYQQSLDQGLQFLIQYYNGEERAKGNILERFSAQQFPDLHSELNLSSLELGDSALYFCASSDQMGGLNEQYFGPGTRLTVT.

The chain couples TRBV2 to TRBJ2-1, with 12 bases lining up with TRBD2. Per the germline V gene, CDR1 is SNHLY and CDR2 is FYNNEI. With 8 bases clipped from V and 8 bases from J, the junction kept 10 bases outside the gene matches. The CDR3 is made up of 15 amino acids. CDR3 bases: TGTGCCAGCCGGACGGCTAGCGGGGGGGGTTATGAGCAGTTCTTC. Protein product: CASRTASGGGYEQFF.

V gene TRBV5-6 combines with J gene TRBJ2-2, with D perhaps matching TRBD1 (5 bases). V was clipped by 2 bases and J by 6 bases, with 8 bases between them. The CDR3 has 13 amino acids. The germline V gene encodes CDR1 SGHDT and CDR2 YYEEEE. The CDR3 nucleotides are TGTGCCAGCAGCTTCAGGGCTTCCGGGGAGCTGTTTTTT. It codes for CASSFRASGELFF.

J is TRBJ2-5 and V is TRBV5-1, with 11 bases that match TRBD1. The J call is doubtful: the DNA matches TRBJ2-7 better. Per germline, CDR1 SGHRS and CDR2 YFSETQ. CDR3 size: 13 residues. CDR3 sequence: CASSFGQGAEQYF. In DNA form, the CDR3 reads TGCGCCAGCAGCTTCGGACAGGGGGCCGAGCAGTACTTC.

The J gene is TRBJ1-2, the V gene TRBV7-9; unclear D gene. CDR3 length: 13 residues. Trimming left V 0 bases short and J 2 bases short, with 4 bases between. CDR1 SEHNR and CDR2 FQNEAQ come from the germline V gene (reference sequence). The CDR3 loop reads CASSLAGNYGYTF. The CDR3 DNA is TGTGCCAGCAGCTTAGCCGGGAACTATGGCTACACCTTC.

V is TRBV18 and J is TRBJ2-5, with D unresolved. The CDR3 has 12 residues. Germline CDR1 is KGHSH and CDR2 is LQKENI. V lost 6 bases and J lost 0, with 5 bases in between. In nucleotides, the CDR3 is TGTGCCAGCTCCCTAGACCAAGAGACCCAGTACTTC. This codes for CASSLDQETQYF.

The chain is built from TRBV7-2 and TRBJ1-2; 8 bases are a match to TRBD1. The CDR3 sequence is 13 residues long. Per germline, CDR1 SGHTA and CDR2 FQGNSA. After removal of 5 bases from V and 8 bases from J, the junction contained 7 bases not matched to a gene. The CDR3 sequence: CASSASTGGGYTF. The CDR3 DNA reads TGTGCCAGCAGCGCCTCTACAGGGGGAGGCTACACCTTC.

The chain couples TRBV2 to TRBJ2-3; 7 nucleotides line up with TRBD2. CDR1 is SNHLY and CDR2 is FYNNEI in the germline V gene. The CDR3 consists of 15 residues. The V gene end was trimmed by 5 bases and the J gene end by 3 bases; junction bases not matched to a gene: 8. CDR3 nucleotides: TGTGCCAGCAGTAATATGCGGGGAGGGACAGATACGCAGTATTTT. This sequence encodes CASSNMRGGTDTQYF.

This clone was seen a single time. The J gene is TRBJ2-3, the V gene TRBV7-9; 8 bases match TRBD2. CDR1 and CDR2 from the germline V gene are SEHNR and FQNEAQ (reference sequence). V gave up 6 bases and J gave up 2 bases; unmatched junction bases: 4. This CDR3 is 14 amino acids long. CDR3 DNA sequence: TGTGCCAGCAGTCCGGGGGGGTTCACAGATACGCAGTATTTT. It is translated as CASSPGGFTDTQYF.

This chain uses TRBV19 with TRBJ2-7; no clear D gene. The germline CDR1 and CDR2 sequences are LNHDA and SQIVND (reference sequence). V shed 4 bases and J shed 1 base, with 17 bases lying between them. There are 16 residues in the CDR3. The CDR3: CASSRRGDGWSYEQYF. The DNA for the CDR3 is TGTGCCAGTAGTAGACGTGGAGACGGATGGTCCTACGAGCAGTACTTC.

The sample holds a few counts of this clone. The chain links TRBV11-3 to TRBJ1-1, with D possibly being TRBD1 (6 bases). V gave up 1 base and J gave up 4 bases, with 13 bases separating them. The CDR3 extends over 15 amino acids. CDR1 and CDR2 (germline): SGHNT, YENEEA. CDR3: CASSLGTGTATEAFF. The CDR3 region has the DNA TGTGCCAGCAGCTTAGGAACAGGGACGGCCACTGAAGCTTTCTTT. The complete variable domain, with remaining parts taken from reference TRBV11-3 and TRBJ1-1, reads EAGVVQSPRYKIIEKKQPVAFWCNPISGHNTLYWYLQNLGQGPELLIRYENEEAVDDSQLPKDRFSAERLKGVDSTLKIQPAELGDSAVYLCASSLGTGTATEAFFGQGTRLTVV.

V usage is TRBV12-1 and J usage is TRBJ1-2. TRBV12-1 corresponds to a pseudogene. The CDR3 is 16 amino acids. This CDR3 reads CASSFVGGKANYGYTF. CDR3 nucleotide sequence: TGTGCCAGCAGCTTTGTGGGGGGGAAAGCTAACTATGGCTACACCTTC.

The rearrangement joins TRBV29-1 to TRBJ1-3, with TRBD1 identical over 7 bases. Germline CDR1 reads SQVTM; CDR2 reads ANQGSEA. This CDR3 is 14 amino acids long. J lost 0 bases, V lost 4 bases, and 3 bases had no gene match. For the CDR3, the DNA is TGCAGCGTTGCCAGGGGGGACTCTGGAAACACCATATATTTT. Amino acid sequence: CSVARGDSGNTIYF.

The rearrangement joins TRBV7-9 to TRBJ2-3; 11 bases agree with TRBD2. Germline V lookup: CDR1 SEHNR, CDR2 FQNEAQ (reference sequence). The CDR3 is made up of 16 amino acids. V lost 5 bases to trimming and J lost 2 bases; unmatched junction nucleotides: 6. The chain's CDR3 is CASSHQLAGATDTQYF. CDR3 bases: TGTGCCAGCAGCCATCAACTAGCGGGAGCCACAGATACGCAGTATTTT.

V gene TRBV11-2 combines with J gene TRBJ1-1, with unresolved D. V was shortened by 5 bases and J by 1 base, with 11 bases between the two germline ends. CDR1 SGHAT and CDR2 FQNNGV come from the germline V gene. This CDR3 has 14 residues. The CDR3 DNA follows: TGTGCCAGCAGCCTTCGACCTAGGAACACTGAAGCTTTCTTT. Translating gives CASSLRPRNTEAFF.

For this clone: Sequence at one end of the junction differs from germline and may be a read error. For the CDR3, the DNA is TGTTCCAGCAGCTTAGTCCAGGGGAGCTACGAGCAGTACTTC. The encoded protein is CSSSLVQGSYEQYF. The V and J genes are TRBV7-9 and TRBJ2-7, with a possible D match to TRBD1 (6 bases). The CDR3 runs to 14 residues. The germline gives CDR1 SEHNR, CDR2 FQNEAQ (reference sequence). The full variable domain, completed using reference TRBV7-9 and TRBJ2-7, is DTGVSQNPRHKITKRGQNVTFRCDPISEHNRLYWYRQTLGQGPEFLTYFQNEAQLEKSRLLSDRFSAERPKGSFSTLEIQRTEQGDSAMYLCSSSLVQGSYEQYFGPGTRLTVT.

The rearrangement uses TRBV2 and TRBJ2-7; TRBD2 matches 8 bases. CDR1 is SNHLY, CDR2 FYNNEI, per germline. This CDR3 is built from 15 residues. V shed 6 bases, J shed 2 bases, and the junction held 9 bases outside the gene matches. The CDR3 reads CASRELAAFPYEQYF. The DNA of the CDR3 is TGTGCCAGCAGAGAACTAGCGGCCTTTCCCTACGAGCAGTACTTC.

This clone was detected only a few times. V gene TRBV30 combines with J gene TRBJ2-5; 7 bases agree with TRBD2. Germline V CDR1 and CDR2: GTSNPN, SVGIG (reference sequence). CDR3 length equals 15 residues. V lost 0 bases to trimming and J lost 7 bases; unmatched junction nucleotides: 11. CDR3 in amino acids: CAWSVSGGREGTQYF. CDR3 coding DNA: TGTGCCTGGAGTGTAAGCGGTGGCAGGGAGGGGACCCAGTACTTC.

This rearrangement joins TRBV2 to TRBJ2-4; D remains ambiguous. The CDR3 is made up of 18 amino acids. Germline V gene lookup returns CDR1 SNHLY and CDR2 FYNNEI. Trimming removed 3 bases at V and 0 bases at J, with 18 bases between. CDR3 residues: CASSDPAGLLSAKNIQYF. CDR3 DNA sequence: TGTGCCAGCAGTGATCCGGCAGGCCTACTCTCAGCCAAAAACATTCAGTACTTC.

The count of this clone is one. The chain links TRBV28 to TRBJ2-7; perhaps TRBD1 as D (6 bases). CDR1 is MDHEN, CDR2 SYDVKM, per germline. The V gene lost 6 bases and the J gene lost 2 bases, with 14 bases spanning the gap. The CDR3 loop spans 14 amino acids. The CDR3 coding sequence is TGTGCCAGCAGAGTCCCAGGACAGACCTACGAGCAGTACTTC. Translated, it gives CASRVPGQTYEQYF. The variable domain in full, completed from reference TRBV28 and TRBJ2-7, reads DVKVTQSSRYLVKRTGEKVFLECVQDMDHENMFWYRQDPGLGLRLIYFSYDVKMKEKGDIPEGYSVSREKKERFSLILESASTNQTSMYLCASRVPGQTYEQYFGPGTRLTVT.

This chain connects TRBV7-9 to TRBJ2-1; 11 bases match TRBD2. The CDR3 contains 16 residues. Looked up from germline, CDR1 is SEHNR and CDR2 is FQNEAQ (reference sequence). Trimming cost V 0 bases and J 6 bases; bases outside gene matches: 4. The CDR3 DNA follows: TGTGCCAGCAGCTTAGCGCGAACTAGCGGGAGCAATGAGCAGTTCTTC. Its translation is CASSLARTSGSNEQFF.

The CDR3 coding sequence is TGCGCCAGCAGCCGATTGGGACAGGGGGAGAATGGGCAGTACTTC. Its translation: CASSRLGQGENGQYF. The chain joins TRBV5-1 to TRBJ2-7; TRBD1 agrees at 11 bases. With V trimmed by 4 bases and J by 9 bases, 12 bases remained unmatched. This CDR3 has 15 amino acids. Per the germline V gene, CDR1 is SGHRS and CDR2 is YFSETQ.

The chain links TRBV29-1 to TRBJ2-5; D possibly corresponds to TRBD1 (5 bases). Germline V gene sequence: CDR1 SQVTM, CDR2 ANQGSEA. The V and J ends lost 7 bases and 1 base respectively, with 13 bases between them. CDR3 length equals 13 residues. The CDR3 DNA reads TGCAGCGCCAGTGGGGCCCTCCAAGAGACCCAGTACTTC. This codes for CSASGALQETQYF. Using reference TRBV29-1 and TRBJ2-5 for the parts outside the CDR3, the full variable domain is SAVISQKPSRDICQRGTSLTIQCQVDSQVTMMFWYRQQPGQSLTLIATANQGSEATYESGFVIDKFPISRPNLTFSTLTVSNMSPEDSSIYLCSASGALQETQYFGPGTRLLVL.

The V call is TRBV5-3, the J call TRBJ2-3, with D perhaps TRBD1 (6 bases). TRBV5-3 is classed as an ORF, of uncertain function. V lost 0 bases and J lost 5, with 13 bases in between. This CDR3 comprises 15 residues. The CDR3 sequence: CARSLESVRGDTQYF. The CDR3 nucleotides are TGTGCCAGAAGCTTGGAATCGGTCAGGGGAGATACGCAGTATTTT.